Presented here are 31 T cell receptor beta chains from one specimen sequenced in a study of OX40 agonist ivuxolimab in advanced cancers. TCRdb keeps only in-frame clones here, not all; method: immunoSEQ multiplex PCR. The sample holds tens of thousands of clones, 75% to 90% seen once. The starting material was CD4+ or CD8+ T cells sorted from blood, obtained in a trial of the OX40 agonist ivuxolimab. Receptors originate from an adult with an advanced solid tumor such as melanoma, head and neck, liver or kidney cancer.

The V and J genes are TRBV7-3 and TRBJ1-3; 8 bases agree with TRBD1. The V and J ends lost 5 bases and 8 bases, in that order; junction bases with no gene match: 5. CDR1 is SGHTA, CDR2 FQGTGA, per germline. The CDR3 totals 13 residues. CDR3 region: CASSATGGDTIYF. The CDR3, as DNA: TGTGCCAGCAGCGCAACAGGGGGGGACACCATATATTTT.

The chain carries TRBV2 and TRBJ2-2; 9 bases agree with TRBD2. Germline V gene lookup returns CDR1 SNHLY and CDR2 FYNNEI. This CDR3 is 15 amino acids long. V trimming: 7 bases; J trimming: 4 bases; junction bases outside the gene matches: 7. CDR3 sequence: CASTPGLASTGELFF. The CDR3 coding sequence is TGTGCCAGCACCCCGGGACTAGCTTCCACCGGGGAGCTGTTTTTT.

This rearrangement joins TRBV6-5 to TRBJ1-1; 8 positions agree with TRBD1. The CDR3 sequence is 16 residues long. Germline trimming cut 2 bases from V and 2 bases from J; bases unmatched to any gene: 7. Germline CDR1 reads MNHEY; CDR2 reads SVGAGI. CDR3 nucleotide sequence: TGTGCCAGCAGTTACGCCAGGACAGGGTCCAACACTGAAGCTTTCTTT. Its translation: CASSYARTGSNTEAFF.

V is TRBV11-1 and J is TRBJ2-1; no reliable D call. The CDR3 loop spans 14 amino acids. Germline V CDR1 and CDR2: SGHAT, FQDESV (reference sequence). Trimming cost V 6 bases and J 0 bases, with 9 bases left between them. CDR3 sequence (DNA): TGTGCCAGCAGTCAACGCGGCTCCTACAATGAGCAGTTCTTC. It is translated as CASSQRGSYNEQFF. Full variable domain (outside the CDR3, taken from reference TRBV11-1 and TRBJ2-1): EAEVAQSPRYKITEKSQAVAFWCDPISGHATLYWYRQILGQGPELLVQFQDESVVDDSQLPKDRFSAERLKGVDSTLKIQPAELGDSAMYLCASSQRGSYNEQFFGPGTRLTVL.

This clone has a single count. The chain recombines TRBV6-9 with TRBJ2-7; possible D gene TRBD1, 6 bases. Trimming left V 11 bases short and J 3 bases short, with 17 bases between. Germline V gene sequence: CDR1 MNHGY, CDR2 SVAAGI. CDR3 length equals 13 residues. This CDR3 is CAGPGTRNYEQYF. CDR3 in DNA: TGTGCCGGACCCGGGACACGAAACTACGAGCAGTACTTC.

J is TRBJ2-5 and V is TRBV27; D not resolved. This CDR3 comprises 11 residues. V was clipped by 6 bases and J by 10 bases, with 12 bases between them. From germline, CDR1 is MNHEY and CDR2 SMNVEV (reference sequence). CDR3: CASRDARLQYF. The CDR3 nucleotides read TGTGCCAGCAGGGACGCCAGACTCCAGTACTTC.

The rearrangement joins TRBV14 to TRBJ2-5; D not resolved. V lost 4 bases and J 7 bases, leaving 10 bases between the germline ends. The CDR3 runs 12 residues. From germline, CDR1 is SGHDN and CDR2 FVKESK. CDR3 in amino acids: CASSPGVRTQYF. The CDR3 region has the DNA TGTGCCAGCAGCCCTGGTGTCCGGACCCAGTACTTC. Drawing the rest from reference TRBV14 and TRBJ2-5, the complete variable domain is EAGVTQFPSHSVIEKGQTVTLRCDPISGHDNLYWYRRVMGKEIKFLLHFVKESKQDESGMPNNRFLAERTGGTYSTLKVQPAELEDSGVYFCASSPGVRTQYFGPGTRLLVL.

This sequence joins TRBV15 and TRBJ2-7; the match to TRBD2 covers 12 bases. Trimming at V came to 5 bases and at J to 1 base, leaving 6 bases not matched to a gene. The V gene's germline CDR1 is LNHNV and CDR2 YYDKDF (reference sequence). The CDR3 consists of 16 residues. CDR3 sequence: CATSGGTSGQSYEQYF. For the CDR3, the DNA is TGTGCCACCAGCGGAGGGACTAGCGGGCAATCCTACGAGCAGTACTTC.

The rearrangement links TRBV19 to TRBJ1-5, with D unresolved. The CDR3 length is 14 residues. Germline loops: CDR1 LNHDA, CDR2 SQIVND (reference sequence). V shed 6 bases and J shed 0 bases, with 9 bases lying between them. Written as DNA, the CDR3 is TGTGCCAGTAGAAGGACGGATAGCAATCAGCCCCAGCATTTT. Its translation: CASRRTDSNQPQHF. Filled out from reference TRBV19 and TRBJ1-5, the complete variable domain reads DGGITQSPKYLFRKEGQNVTLSCEQNLNHDAMYWYRQDPGQGLRLIYYSQIVNDFQKGDIAEGYSVSREKKESFPLTVTSAQKNPTAFYLCASRRTDSNQPQHFGDGTRLSIL.

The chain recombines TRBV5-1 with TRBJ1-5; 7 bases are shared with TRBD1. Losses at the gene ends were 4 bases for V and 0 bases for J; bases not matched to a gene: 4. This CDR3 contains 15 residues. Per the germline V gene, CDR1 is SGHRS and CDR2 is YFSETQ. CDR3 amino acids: CASSAGQASNQPQHF. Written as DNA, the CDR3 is TGCGCCAGCAGCGCCGGACAGGCTAGCAATCAGCCCCAGCATTTT. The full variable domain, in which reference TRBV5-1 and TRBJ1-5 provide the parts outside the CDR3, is KAGVTQTPRYLIKTRGQQVTLSCSPISGHRSVSWYQQTPGQGLQFLFEYFSETQRNKGNFPGRFSGRQFSNSRSEMNVSTLELGDSALYLCASSAGQASNQPQHFGDGTRLSIL.

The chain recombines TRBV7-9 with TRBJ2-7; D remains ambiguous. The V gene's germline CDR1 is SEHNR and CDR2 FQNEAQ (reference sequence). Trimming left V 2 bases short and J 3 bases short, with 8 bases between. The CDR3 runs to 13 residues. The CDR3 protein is CASSLTAGYEQYF. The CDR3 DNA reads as TGTGCCAGCAGCTTAACCGCAGGCTACGAGCAGTACTTC. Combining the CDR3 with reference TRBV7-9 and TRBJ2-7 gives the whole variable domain DTGVSQNPRHKITKRGQNVTFRCDPISEHNRLYWYRQTLGQGPEFLTYFQNEAQLEKSRLLSDRFSAERPKGSFSTLEIQRTEQGDSAMYLCASSLTAGYEQYFGPGTRLTVT.

The CDR3 region is CASSQSIQGINQPQHF. CDR3 in DNA: TGCGCCAGCAGTCAATCGATCCAGGGAATAAATCAGCCCCAGCATTTT. The chain links TRBV23-1 to TRBJ1-5; D possibly corresponds to TRBD1 (5 bases). TRBV23-1 is an open reading frame whose function is uncertain. Trimming cost V 0 bases and J 4 bases, with 13 bases left between them. CDR3 size: 16 residues.

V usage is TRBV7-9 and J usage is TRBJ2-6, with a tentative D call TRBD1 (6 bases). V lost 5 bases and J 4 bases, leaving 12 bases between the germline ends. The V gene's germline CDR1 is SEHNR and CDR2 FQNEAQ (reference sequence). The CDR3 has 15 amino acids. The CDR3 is CASSDSGAGANVLTF. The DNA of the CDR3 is TGTGCCAGCAGCGATTCAGGGGCCGGGGCCAACGTCCTGACTTTC. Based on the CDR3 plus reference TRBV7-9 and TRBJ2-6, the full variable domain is DTGVSQNPRHKITKRGQNVTFRCDPISEHNRLYWYRQTLGQGPEFLTYFQNEAQLEKSRLLSDRFSAERPKGSFSTLEIQRTEQGDSAMYLCASSDSGAGANVLTFGAGSRLTVL.

CDR3 DNA: TGTGCCAGTAGTATAGATACAGGGGTTGAGCAGTTCTTC. It encodes CASSIDTGVEQFF. This chain joins TRBV19 and TRBJ2-1; 7 bases agree with TRBD1. After removal of 0 bases from V and 9 bases from J, the junction contained 2 bases not matched to a gene. This CDR3 has 13 residues. The germline V gene encodes CDR1 LNHDA and CDR2 SQIVND (reference sequence).

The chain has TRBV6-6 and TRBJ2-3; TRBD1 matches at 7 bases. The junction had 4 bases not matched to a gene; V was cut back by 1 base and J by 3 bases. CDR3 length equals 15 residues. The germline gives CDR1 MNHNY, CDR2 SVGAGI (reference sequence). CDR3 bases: TGTGCCAGCAGTTACTATAAGGGGGCGACAGATACGCAGTATTTT. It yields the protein CASSYYKGATDTQYF.

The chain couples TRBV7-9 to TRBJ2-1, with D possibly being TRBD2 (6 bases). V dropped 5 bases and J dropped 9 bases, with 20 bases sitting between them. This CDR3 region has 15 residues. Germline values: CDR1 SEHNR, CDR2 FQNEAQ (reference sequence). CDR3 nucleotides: TGTGCCAGCAGCCCCGGGTTGGGGGGTAACGTTGAGCAGTTCTTC. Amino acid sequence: CASSPGLGGNVEQFF.

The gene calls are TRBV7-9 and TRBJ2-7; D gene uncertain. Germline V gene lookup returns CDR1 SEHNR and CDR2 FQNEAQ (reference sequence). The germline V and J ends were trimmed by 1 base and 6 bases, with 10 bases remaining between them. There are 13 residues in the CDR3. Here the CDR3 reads CASSLEDLGEQYF. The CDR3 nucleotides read TGTGCCAGCAGCTTAGAGGATCTGGGCGAGCAGTACTTC.

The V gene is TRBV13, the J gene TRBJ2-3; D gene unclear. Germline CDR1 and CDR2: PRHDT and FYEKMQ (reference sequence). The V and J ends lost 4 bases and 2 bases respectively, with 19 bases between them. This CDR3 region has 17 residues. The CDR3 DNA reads TGTGCCAGCAGCTCCCCGACCGGGCCCGTCCCCACAGATACGCAGTATTTT. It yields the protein CASSSPTGPVPTDTQYF.

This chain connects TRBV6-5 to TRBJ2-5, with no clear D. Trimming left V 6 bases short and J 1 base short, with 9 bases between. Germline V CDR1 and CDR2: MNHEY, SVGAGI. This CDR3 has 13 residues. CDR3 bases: TGTGCCAGCAGGAAGGGAATCCAAGAGACCCAGTACTTC. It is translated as CASRKGIQETQYF.

The CDR3 spells CASSITGTTEAFF. The CDR3 nucleotides read TGTGCCAGTAGTATAACGGGGACCACTGAAGCTTTCTTT. The chain employs TRBV19 and TRBJ1-1, with a possible D match to TRBD1 (5 bases). The germline V gene encodes CDR1 LNHDA and CDR2 SQIVND (reference sequence). The CDR3 covers 13 residues. Trimming cost V 2 bases and J 4 bases, with 8 bases left between them.

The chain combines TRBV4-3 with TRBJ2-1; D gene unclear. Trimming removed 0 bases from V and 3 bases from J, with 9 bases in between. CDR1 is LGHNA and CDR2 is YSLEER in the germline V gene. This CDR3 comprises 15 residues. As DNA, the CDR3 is TGCGCCAGCAGCCAAGATGATCGTTACTACAATGAGCAGTTCTTC. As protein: CASSQDDRYYNEQFF.

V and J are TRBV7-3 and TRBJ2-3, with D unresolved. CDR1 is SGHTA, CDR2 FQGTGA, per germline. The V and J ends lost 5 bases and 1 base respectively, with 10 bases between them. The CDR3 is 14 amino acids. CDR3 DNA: TGTGCCAGCAGCCCGGGTGAGGGCACAGATACGCAGTATTTT. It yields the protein CASSPGEGTDTQYF.

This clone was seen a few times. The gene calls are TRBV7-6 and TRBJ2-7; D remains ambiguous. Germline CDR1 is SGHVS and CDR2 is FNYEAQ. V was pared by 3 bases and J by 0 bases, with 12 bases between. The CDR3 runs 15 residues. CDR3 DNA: TGTGCCAGCAGCTTTTCGGCGTTACACTCCTACGAGCAGTACTTC. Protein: CASSFSALHSYEQYF.

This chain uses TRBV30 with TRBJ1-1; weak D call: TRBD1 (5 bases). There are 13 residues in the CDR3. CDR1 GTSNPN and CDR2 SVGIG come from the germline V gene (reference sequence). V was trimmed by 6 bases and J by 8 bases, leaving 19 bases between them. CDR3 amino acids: CACTPTGQTEAFF. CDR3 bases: TGTGCCTGTACCCCTACAGGACAAACGGAAGCTTTCTTT.

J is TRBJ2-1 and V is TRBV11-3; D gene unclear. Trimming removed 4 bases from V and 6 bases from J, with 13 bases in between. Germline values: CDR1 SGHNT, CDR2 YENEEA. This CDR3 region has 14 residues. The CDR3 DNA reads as TGTGCCAGCAGCTCTTTAGGGTCCGGCAATGAGCAGTTCTTC. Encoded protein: CASSSLGSGNEQFF.

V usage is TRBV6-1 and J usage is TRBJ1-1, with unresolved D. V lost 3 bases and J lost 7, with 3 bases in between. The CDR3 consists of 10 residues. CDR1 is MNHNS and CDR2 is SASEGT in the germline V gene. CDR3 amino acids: CASSDLEAFF. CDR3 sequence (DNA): TGTGCCAGCAGTGACCTTGAAGCTTTCTTT.

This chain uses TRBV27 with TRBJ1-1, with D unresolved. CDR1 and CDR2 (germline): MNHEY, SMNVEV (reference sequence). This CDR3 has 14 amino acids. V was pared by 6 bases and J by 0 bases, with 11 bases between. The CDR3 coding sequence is TGTGCCAGCAGCCCCCGGCAGCTGAACACTGAAGCTTTCTTT. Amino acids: CASSPRQLNTEAFF.

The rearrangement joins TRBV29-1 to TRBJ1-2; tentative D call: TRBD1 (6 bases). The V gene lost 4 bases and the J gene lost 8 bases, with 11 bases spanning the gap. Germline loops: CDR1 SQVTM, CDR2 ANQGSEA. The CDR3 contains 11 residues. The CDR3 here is CSVGGQAGYTF. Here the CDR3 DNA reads TGCAGCGTTGGGGGGCAGGCCGGCTACACCTTC.

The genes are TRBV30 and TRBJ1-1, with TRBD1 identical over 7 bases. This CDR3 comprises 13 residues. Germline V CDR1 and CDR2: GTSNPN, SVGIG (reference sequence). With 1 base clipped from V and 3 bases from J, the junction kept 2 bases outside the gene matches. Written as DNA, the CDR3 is TGTGCCTGGAGTGATCAGGGGGACACTGAAGCTTTCTTT. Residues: CAWSDQGDTEAFF.

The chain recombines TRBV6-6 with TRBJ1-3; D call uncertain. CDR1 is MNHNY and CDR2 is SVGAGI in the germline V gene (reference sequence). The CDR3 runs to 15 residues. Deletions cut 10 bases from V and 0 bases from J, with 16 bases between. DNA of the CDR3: TGTGCCATCCGTAATGAGGACTCCTCTGGAAACACCATATATTTT. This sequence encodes CAIRNEDSSGNTIYF.

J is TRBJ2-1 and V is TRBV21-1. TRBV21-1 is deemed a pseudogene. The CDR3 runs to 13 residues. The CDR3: CASSKEKGGEQFF. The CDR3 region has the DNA TGTGCCAGCAGCAAAGAGAAGGGGGGTGAGCAGTTCTTC.